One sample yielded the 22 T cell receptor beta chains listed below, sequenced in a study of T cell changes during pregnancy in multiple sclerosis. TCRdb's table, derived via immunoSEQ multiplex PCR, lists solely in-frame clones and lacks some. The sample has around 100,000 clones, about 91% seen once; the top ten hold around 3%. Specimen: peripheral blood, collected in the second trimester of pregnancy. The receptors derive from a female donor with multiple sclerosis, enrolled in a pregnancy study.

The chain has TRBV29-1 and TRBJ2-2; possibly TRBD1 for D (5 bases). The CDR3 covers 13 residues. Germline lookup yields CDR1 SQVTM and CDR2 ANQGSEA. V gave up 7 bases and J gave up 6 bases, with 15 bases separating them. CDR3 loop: CSGSRRASGELFF. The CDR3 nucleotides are TGCAGCGGCTCGCGCAGGGCGTCCGGGGAGCTGTTTTTT.

The CDR3 loop is CASSQGLAGEQYF. For the CDR3, the DNA is TGTGCCAGTAGTCAGGGACTAGCGGGGGAGCAGTACTTC. The J gene is TRBJ2-7, the V gene TRBV19; 13 bases match TRBD2. With V trimmed by 5 bases and J by 7 bases, 2 bases remained unmatched. The CDR3 contains 13 residues. Germline CDR1 reads LNHDA; CDR2 reads SQIVND (reference sequence).

This chain's CDR3 is CASSLGEFRAQPYEQYF. The CDR3, as DNA: TGTGCCAGCAGCTTAGGAGAGTTCAGGGCACAGCCCTACGAGCAGTACTTC. The J gene is TRBJ2-7, the V gene TRBV7-4; D might be TRBD1 (5 bases). Germline loops: CDR1 SGHVT, CDR2 SQSDAQ. V lost 1 base and J 2 bases, leaving 18 bases between the germline ends. The CDR3 is 17 residues long.

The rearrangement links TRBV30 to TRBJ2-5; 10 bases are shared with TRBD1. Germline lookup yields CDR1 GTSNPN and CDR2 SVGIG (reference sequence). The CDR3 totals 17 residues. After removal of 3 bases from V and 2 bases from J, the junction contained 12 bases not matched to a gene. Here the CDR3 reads CAWSNVPGQGIQETQYF. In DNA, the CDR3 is TGTGCCTGGAGCAATGTTCCGGGACAGGGGATACAAGAGACCCAGTACTTC.

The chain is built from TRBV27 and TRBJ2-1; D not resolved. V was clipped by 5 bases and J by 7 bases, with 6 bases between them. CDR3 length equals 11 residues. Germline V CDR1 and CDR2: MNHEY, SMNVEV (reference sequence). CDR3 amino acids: CASSTANEQFF. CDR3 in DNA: TGTGCCAGCAGTACCGCGAATGAGCAGTTCTTC.

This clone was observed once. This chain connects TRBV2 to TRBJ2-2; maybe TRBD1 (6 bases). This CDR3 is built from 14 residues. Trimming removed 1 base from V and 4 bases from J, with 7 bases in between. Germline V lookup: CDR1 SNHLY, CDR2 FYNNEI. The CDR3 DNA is TGTGCCAGCAGTGAAGGGACAGTCACCGGGGAGCTGTTTTTT. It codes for CASSEGTVTGELFF. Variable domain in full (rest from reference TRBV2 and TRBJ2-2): EPEVTQTPSHQVTQMGQEVILRCVPISNHLYFYWYRQILGQKVEFLVSFYNNEISEKSEIFDDQFSVERPDGSNFTLKIRSTKLEDSAMYFCASSEGTVTGELFFGEGSRLTVL.

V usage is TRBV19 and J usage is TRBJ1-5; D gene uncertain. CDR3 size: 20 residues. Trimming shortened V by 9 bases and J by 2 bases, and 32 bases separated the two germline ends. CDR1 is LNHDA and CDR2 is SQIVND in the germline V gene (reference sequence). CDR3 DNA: TGTGCCAGCCGAAGAATTCTCGGCCTTAGTCACGACTATGGCAATCAGCCCCAGCATTTT. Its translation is CASRRILGLSHDYGNQPQHF.

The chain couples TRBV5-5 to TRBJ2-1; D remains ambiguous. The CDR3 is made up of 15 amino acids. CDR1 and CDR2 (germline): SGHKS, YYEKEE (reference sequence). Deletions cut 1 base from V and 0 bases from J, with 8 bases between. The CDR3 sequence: CASSLSDSSYNEQFF. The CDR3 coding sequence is TGTGCCAGCAGCTTGTCCGATAGCTCCTACAATGAGCAGTTCTTC.

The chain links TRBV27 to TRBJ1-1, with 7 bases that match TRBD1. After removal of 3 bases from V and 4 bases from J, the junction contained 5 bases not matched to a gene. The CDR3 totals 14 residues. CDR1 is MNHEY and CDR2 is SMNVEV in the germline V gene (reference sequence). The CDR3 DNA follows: TGTGCCAGCAGTTTGACTCAGGGGGTCACTGAAGCTTTCTTT. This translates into CASSLTQGVTEAFF.

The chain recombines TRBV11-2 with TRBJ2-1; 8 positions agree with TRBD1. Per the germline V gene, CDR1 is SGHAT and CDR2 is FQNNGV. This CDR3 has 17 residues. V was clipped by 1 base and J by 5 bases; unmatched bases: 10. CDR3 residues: CASSLGRSQGADNEQFF. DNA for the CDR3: TGTGCCAGCAGCTTAGGGCGATCCCAGGGGGCAGACAATGAGCAGTTCTTC.

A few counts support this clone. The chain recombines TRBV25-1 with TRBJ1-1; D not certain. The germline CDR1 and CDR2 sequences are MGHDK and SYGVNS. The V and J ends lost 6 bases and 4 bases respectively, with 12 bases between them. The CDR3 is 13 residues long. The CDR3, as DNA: TGTGCCAGCAGCAGAAAACAGATCACTGAAGCTTTCTTT. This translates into CASSRKQITEAFF.

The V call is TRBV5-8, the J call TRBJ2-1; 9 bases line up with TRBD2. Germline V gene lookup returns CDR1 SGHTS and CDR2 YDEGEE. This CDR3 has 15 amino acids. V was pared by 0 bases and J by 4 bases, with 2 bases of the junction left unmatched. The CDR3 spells CASSLDSGRYNEQFF. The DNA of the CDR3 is TGTGCCAGCAGCTTGGACAGCGGGAGGTACAATGAGCAGTTCTTC.

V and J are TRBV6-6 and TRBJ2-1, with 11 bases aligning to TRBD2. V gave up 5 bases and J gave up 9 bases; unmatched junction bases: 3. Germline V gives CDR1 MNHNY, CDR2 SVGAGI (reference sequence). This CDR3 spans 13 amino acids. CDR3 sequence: CASSTSGGVEQFF. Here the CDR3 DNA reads TGTGCCAGCAGTACTAGCGGGGGTGTTGAGCAGTTCTTC.

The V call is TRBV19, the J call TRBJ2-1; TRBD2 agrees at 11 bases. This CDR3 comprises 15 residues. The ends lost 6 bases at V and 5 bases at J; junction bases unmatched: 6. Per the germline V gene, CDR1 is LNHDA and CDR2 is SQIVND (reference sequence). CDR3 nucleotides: TGTGCCAGTAGCCTCACTAGCGGGAGTAACAATGAGCAGTTCTTC. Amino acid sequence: CASSLTSGSNNEQFF. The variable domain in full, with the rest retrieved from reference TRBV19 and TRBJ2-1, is DGGITQSPKYLFRKEGQNVTLSCEQNLNHDAMYWYRQDPGQGLRLIYYSQIVNDFQKGDIAEGYSVSREKKESFPLTVTSAQKNPTAFYLCASSLTSGSNNEQFFGPGTRLTVL.

The CDR3 loop reads CASSGDRGRRPQHF. The CDR3 region has the DNA TGTGCCAGTAGCGGTGACAGGGGCCGGCGGCCCCAGCATTTT. This sequence joins TRBV19 and TRBJ1-5; 8 nucleotides align to TRBD1. The CDR3 sequence is 14 residues long. Unmatched junction bases numbered 10, after V lost 6 bases and J lost 9 bases. CDR1 is LNHDA, CDR2 SQIVND, per germline (reference sequence). Using reference TRBV19 and TRBJ1-5 for the parts outside the CDR3, the full variable domain is DGGITQSPKYLFRKEGQNVTLSCEQNLNHDAMYWYRQDPGQGLRLIYYSQIVNDFQKGDIAEGYSVSREKKESFPLTVTSAQKNPTAFYLCASSGDRGRRPQHFGDGTRLSIL.

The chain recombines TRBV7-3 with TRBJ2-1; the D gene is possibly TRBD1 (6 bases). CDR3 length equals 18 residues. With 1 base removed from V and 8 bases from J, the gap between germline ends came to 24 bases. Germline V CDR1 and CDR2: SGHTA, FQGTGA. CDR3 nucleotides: TGTGCCAGCAGCTTAAGAGGAGAAACAGGGAGTAGTAGGGATGAGCAGTTCTTC. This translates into CASSLRGETGSSRDEQFF.

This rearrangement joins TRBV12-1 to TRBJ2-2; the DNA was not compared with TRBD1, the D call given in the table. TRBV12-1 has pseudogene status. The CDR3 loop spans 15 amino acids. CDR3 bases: TGTGCCAGCAGCTTAAAGGACAGGGGAGGCGGGGAGCTGTTTTTT. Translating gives CASSLKDRGGGELFF.

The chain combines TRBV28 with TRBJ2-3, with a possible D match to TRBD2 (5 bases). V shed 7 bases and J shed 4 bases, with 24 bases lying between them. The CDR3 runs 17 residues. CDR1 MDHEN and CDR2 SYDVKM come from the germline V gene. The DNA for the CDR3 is TGTGCCAGCACCTCCGAAAAGGTTTGGAGGAGGCCAGATACGCAGTATTTT. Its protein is CASTSEKVWRRPDTQYF.

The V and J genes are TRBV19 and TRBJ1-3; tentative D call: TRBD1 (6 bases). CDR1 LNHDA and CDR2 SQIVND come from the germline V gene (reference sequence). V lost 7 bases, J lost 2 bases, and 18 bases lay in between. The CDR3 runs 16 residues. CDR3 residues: CASTRDKQGAGNTIYF. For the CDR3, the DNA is TGTGCCAGTACCCGAGACAAACAGGGCGCTGGAAACACCATATATTTT.

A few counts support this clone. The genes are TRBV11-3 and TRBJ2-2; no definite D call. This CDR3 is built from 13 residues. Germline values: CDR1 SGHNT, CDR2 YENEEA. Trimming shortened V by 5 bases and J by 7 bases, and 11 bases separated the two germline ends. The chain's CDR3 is CASSPEDNGELFF. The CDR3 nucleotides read TGTGCCAGCAGCCCCGAGGATAACGGGGAGCTGTTTTTT. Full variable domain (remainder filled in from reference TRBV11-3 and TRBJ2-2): EAGVVQSPRYKIIEKKQPVAFWCNPISGHNTLYWYLQNLGQGPELLIRYENEEAVDDSQLPKDRFSAERLKGVDSTLKIQPAELGDSAVYLCASSPEDNGELFFGEGSRLTVL.

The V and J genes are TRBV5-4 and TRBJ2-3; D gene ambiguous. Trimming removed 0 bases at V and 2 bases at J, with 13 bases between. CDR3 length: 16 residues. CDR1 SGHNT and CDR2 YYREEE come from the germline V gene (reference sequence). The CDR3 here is CASSLAPSPFTDTQYF. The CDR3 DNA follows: TGTGCCAGCAGCTTGGCCCCCTCCCCCTTCACAGATACGCAGTATTTT.

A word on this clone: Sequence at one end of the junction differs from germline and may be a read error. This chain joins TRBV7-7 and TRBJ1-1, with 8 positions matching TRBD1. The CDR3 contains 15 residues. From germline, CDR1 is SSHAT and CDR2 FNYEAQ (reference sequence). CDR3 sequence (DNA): TGTGCTAGCAGCTTAGTTTCTCTCCGGGACAGGAAAGCTTTCTTT. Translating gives CASSLVSLRDRKAFF.